This record looks at one TCR beta chain sequence and its context. Sequenced by immunoSEQ multiplex PCR; TCRdb stores in-frame clones only, minus some. The sample yields about 73,000 clones, about 92% seen once. These data are taken from a study of T cell changes during pregnancy in multiple sclerosis. V gave up 1 base and J gave up 3 bases; unmatched junction bases: 1. From germline, CDR1 is MGHRA and CDR2 YSYEKL. This CDR3 is 15 amino acids long. This material consisted of peripheral blood, taken in the third trimester of pregnancy. The chain recombines TRBV4-1 with TRBJ2-7, with TRBD2 matching over 12 bases. The receptor comes from a female donor in good health, enrolled as a control in a pregnancy study. The CDR3 is CASSQVTSGSYEQYF. The CDR3 DNA reads as TGCGCCAGCAGCCAAGTGACTAGCGGGAGCTACGAGCAGTACTTC.